The clone carrying this TCR beta chain was detected a few times. The data were taken from a study of T cells in Graves' hyperthyroidism and ophthalmopathy. Germline V CDR1 and CDR2: MNHEY, SMNVEV (reference sequence). There are 14 residues in the CDR3. Trimming removed 4 bases from V and 6 bases from J; junction bases left unmatched: 7. Amplification targeted TCR beta CDR3 regions from RNA transcripts. HTBI primers drove first-round RT-PCR of the TCR CDR3. TCRdb re-derived calls from the multiplex PCR reads in MiXCR, one entry per CDR3 protein. Counted here are roughly 280,000 distinct CDR3 sequences, roughly 20% occurring once; the ten biggest clones make up about 60%. Pregnant or lactating patients were excluded, as were those with uncontrolled infection or other autoimmune disease. On the basis of clinical symptoms, serum thyroxine and TRAb, thyroid ultrasound and orbital computed tomography, diagnoses were made.

The sequenced sample consisted of blood. The genes are TRBV27 and TRBJ2-7, with 9 bases that match TRBD1. This TCR was sampled from a man under 40 with Graves' ophthalmopathy. CDR3 nucleotides: TGTGCCAGCAGTTACCGGGACAGGGAATTCGAGCAGTACTTC. It encodes CASSYRDREFEQYF.